The source of this T cell receptor beta chain is a study of T cell responses to AZD1222 COVID-19 vaccine. This clone was observed once. Its antigen is not identified. Sequenced by immunoSEQ multiplex PCR; TCRdb stores in-frame clones only, minus some. Among more than 95,000 clones, roughly 90% were seen once, and the ten largest hold approximately 1.1%. The V and J ends lost 5 bases and 2 bases respectively, with 9 bases between them. The germline CDR1 and CDR2 sequences are SEHNR and FQNEAQ (reference sequence). There are 13 residues in the CDR3. Study-level points and caveats: In all cases, repertoires were sampled only after the peak T cell response. Spike-specific TCR breadth and depth were elevated following two AZD1222 doses. Vaccine-associated CD4 TCRs spanned spike, dominant at 160-218 and 743-854. Baseline seropositives among AZD1222 recipients totaled only six or seven.

This material consisted of peripheral blood, taken on day 0 of AZD1222 vaccination. This sequence was found in an adult in good health. The chain is built from TRBV7-9 and TRBJ2-5, with D unresolved. CDR3: CASSRTAQETQYF. CDR3 DNA: TGTGCCAGCAGCAGAACAGCGCAAGAGACCCAGTACTTC.